Below, 20 T cell receptor beta chains from the same sample are listed, as sequenced in a study of blood T cell repertoires in COVID-19. Using immunoSEQ multiplex PCR, the repertoire was profiled, and TCRdb retains in-frame clones only, with some absent. The sample has under 350,000 clones, about 89% seen once. Material for sequencing was peripheral blood. All receptors derive from a middle-aged man with acute or convalescent COVID-19.

The chain joins TRBV15 to TRBJ1-3, with no clear D. The CDR3 consists of 13 residues. V was cut by 0 bases and J by 4 bases, with 4 bases left in between. CDR1 is LNHNV, CDR2 YYDKDF, per germline (reference sequence). CDR3 amino acids: CATSRDQGNTIYF. In nucleotides, the CDR3 is TGTGCCACCAGCAGAGATCAGGGAAACACCATATATTTT.

The genes are TRBV9 and TRBJ1-2; TRBD1 might be the D (5 bases). CDR1 and CDR2 (germline): SGDLS, YYNGEE. V lost 4 bases to trimming and J lost 3 bases, with 10 bases between them. The length of the CDR3 is 13 residues. As DNA, the CDR3 is TGTGCCAGCAGCTGGGGCATGGACTATGGCTACACCTTC. Its protein is CASSWGMDYGYTF. Combining the CDR3 with reference TRBV9 and TRBJ1-2 gives the whole variable domain DSGVTQTPKHLITATGQRVTLRCSPRSGDLSVYWYQQSLDQGLQFLIQYYNGEERAKGNILERFSAQQFPDLHSELNLSSLELGDSALYFCASSWGMDYGYTFGSGTRLTVV.

The chain carries TRBV7-9 and TRBJ1-1, with 9 positions matching TRBD1. V lost 4 bases to trimming and J lost 1 base; unmatched junction nucleotides: 7. CDR3 size: 16 residues. Germline CDR1 and CDR2: SEHNR and FQNEAQ (reference sequence). Here the CDR3 DNA reads TGTGCCAGCAGCTATCCAGAGGACAGGGGGAACACTGAAGCTTTCTTT. Encoded protein: CASSYPEDRGNTEAFF.

This clone was observed a single time. The chain joins TRBV25-1 to TRBJ1-1; D gene uncertain. Trimming removed 10 bases from V and 0 bases from J, with 12 bases in between. Germline loops: CDR1 MGHDK, CDR2 SYGVNS. CDR3 length equals 13 residues. CDR3 amino acids: CATRPPVNTEAFF. The CDR3 region has the DNA TGTGCCACCAGACCCCCAGTGAACACTGAAGCTTTCTTT.

V and J are TRBV30 and TRBJ1-1; D is unclear. The CDR3 sequence is 13 residues long. The V gene's germline CDR1 is GTSNPN and CDR2 SVGIG (reference sequence). The V end lost 3 bases, the J end lost 3 bases, and 11 bases lay between the germline ends. CDR3 protein: CAWSVEEDTEAFF. CDR3 in DNA: TGTGCCTGGAGCGTAGAGGAGGACACTGAAGCTTTCTTT.

This clone appeared a few times. The chain links TRBV2 to TRBJ1-3, with TRBD1 as a possible D gene (5 bases). In germline, CDR1 is SNHLY, CDR2 FYNNEI. V was shortened by 6 bases and J by 0 bases, with 9 bases between the two germline ends. The CDR3 consists of 14 residues. In DNA form, the CDR3 reads TGTGCCAGCAGGGAACAGGTCTCTGGAAACACCATATATTTT. Its translation: CASREQVSGNTIYF.

This chain connects TRBV11-2 to TRBJ2-1; possible D gene TRBD2, 5 bases. V lost 5 bases to trimming and J lost 3 bases, with 8 bases between them. This CDR3 region has 13 residues. Per germline, CDR1 SGHAT and CDR2 FQNNGV. The CDR3 DNA reads TGTGCCAGCAGCCGCGAGGGCTACAATGAGCAGTTCTTC. It is translated as CASSREGYNEQFF.

The rearrangement uses TRBV3-1 (or the pseudogene TRBV3-2) and TRBJ2-2; D gene unclear. V was pared by 6 bases and J by 4 bases, with 12 bases between. CDR1 and CDR2 (germline): LGHDT, YNNKEL (reference sequence). The CDR3 spans 14 residues. Here the CDR3 DNA reads TGTGCCAGCAGGGGTAGCTTTCTCACCGGGGAGCTGTTTTTT. As protein: CASRGSFLTGELFF.

The rearrangement uses TRBV3-1 (or the pseudogene TRBV3-2) and TRBJ1-1; D is undetermined. Trimming stripped 3 bases from V and 3 bases from J, with 14 bases between. Looked up from germline, CDR1 is LGHDT and CDR2 is YNNKEL (reference sequence). The CDR3 is 15 residues long. CDR3 bases: TGTGCCAGCAGCCATGGCTCCGGAGGGCACACTGAAGCTTTCTTT. Amino acids: CASSHGSGGHTEAFF.

Remarks on this clone: The same CDR3 is also encoded by other DNA sequences in this sample. The chain is built from TRBV29-1 and TRBJ2-7, with a possible D match to TRBD1 (7 bases). Germline V CDR1 and CDR2: SQVTM, ANQGSEA. V was pared by 6 bases and J by 4 bases, with 13 bases between. The CDR3 has 12 residues. The CDR3: CSVEQGGYEQYF. The DNA of the CDR3 is TGCAGCGTGGAGCAGGGGGGTTACGAGCAGTACTTC.

This clone was observed a single time. V is TRBV11-2 and J is TRBJ2-1; TRBD2 agrees at 8 bases. CDR3 size: 14 residues. Germline V gene lookup returns CDR1 SGHAT and CDR2 FQNNGV. With 3 bases clipped from V and 10 bases from J, the junction kept 8 bases outside the gene matches. CDR3 DNA: TGTGCCAGCAGCTTCTCGGGGGGGCCTGGGGAGCAGTTCTTC. Its translation is CASSFSGGPGEQFF.

This chain uses TRBV14 with TRBJ1-2; no clear D. Looked up from germline, CDR1 is SGHDN and CDR2 is FVKESK. Trimming cost V 2 bases and J 1 base, with 8 bases left between them. CDR3 length: 14 residues. Written as DNA, the CDR3 is TGTGCCAGCAGCCAACCGGGTTATAACTATGGCTACACCTTC. This translates into CASSQPGYNYGYTF.

The V gene is TRBV2, the J gene TRBJ1-5; D is perhaps TRBD1 (5 bases). This CDR3 contains 17 residues. V gave up 2 bases and J gave up 4 bases, with 18 bases separating them. Germline V gene data show CDR1 as SNHLY and CDR2 as FYNNEI. The CDR3 reads CASSERQRPGWNQPQHF. DNA of the CDR3: TGTGCCAGCAGTGAAAGACAGCGCCCCGGTTGGAATCAGCCCCAGCATTTT.

This clone was detected once. This chain connects TRBV29-1 to TRBJ2-2, with TRBD1 matching 10 bases. Germline CDR1 reads SQVTM; CDR2 reads ANQGSEA. The CDR3 covers 18 residues. J was trimmed by 1 base and V by 5 bases; bases with no gene match: 13. The CDR3 reads CSVTTWTGGARNTGELFF. The CDR3 coding sequence is TGCAGCGTTACTACCTGGACAGGGGGAGCAAGGAACACCGGGGAGCTGTTTTTT.

CDR3 DNA sequence: TGTGCCAGCAGCCGTGGACTAGCGTCACAAGAGACCCAGTACTTC. Protein sequence: CASSRGLASQETQYF. V and J are TRBV3-1 (or the pseudogene TRBV3-2) and TRBJ2-5; 9 nucleotides align to TRBD2. CDR1 and CDR2 from the germline V gene are LGHDT and YNNKEL (reference sequence). V was pared by 4 bases and J by 2 bases, with 5 bases of the junction left unmatched. The CDR3 totals 15 residues.

This chain connects TRBV5-6 to TRBJ1-1, with D perhaps TRBD1 (5 bases). CDR3 size: 15 residues. Germline V lookup: CDR1 SGHDT, CDR2 YYEEEE. The V and J ends lost 1 base and 5 bases respectively, with 15 bases between them. CDR3: CASSLFGREGTEAFF. CDR3 DNA: TGTGCCAGCAGCTTGTTCGGCAGGGAGGGGACTGAAGCTTTCTTT.

The genes are TRBV2 and TRBJ1-4; tentative D call: TRBD1 (6 bases). Germline V CDR1 and CDR2: SNHLY, FYNNEI. The CDR3 contains 14 residues. Trimming left V 6 bases short and J 2 bases short, with 10 bases between. The CDR3 coding sequence is TGTGCCAGCAGGGACAGCAGGACTAATGAAAAACTGTTTTTT. This translates into CASRDSRTNEKLFF.

The V gene is TRBV30, the J gene TRBJ1-2; perhaps TRBD1 as D (6 bases). Germline values: CDR1 GTSNPN, CDR2 SVGIG (reference sequence). The CDR3 extends over 13 amino acids. V gave up 2 bases and J gave up 4 bases, with 11 bases separating them. CDR3 bases: TGTGCCTGGAGTTTCCCAGGGGTCTATGGCTACACCTTC. Translated, it gives CAWSFPGVYGYTF.

V is TRBV10-3 and J is TRBJ2-3; TRBD2 aligns across 10 bases. J lost 2 bases, V lost 11 bases, and 7 bases had no gene match. Germline loops: CDR1 ENHRY, CDR2 SYGVKD. The CDR3 consists of 14 residues. CDR3 bases: TGTGCCTCCCGAACTAGCGGGAACACAGATACGCAGTATTTT. Its protein is CASRTSGNTDTQYF.

The rearrangement uses TRBV2 and TRBJ1-4; the match to TRBD1 covers 8 bases. Trimming removed 6 bases from V and 8 bases from J; junction bases left unmatched: 2. The CDR3 is 12 residues long. CDR1 is SNHLY, CDR2 FYNNEI, per germline. The CDR3 DNA sequence: TGTGCCAGCAGGGACAGGGCGGAAAAACTGTTTTTT. Residues: CASRDRAEKLFF. Together with reference TRBV2 and TRBJ1-4, the CDR3 gives the full variable domain: EPEVTQTPSHQVTQMGQEVILRCVPISNHLYFYWYRQILGQKVEFLVSFYNNEISEKSEIFDDQFSVERPDGSNFTLKIRSTKLEDSAMYFCASRDRAEKLFFGSGTQLSVL.